The 21 T cell receptor beta chains given below trace back to one sample, sequenced in a study of tumor and adjacent non-tumor tissue in lung cancer. TCRbeta libraries were built with three rounds of nested PCR, modified from ARM-PCR. TCRdb redid the calling of the multiplex PCR reads with MiXCR, one entry per CDR3 protein. The sample has about 120,000 distinct CDR3 sequences, roughly 64% seen once. The template was RNA from unsorted bulk tissue. The sample comprised lung tumor tissue. These TCRs come from a man aged 25-45 years with non-small cell lung cancer.

Comments on this clonotype: A read error may produce the germline difference seen at one junction end. The rearrangement joins TRBV4-1 to TRBJ2-7; 8 bases fit TRBD2. CDR3 length: 15 residues. The germline V gene has CDR1 MGHRA and CDR2 YSYEKL. The CDR3 nucleotides are TGCGTCAGCAGCCAAGCACTGATTAGCGGGAACGAGCAGTACTTC. Amino acids: CVSSQALISGNEQYF.

Worth noting for this clonotype: This may be a read error, as it is one base from a much larger clone. The rearrangement joins TRBV6-5 to TRBJ2-7, with D perhaps TRBD1 (5 bases). Trimming removed 10 bases from V and 3 bases from J, with 16 bases in between. The CDR3 is made up of 13 amino acids. CDR1 is MNHEY, CDR2 SVGAGI, per germline. The CDR3 sequence: CATRSVRDYEQYF. CDR3 DNA: TGTGCCACCCGTAGTGTCAGGGACTACGAGCAGTACTTC.

On this clonotype itself: The junction and the germline gene differ at one end; a read error may be behind it. The chain recombines TRBV20-1 with TRBJ2-5; D gene unclear. The CDR3 is made up of 14 amino acids. CDR1 is DFQATT, CDR2 SNEGSKA, per germline (reference sequence). The CDR3 nucleotides read TGCAGTGGCGGCGGCCACACGGAGCGAGAGACCCAGTATTTC. This sequence encodes CSGGGHTERETQYF.

As to this clonotype: The missing conserved phenylalanine or tryptophan at the end of this CDR3 makes a read error likely. The chain joins TRBV4-1 to TRBJ2-7, with 7 bases aligning to TRBD2. V shed 5 bases, J shed 4 bases, and the junction held 14 bases outside the gene matches. In germline, CDR1 is MGHRA, CDR2 YSYEKL. The CDR3 is 16 residues long. CDR3 region: CASSKYETGGTYEQYL. As DNA, the CDR3 is TGCGCCAGCAGCAAATATGAGACGGGAGGTACGTACGAGCAGTACCTC.

As concerns this clonotype: Mismatch with germline at one junction end may stem from a read error. V and J are TRBV11-1 and TRBJ1-3; the D is unclear. In germline, CDR1 is SGHAT, CDR2 FQDESV (reference sequence). This CDR3 has 8 residues. The CDR3 loop is CASEPRNF. The CDR3 nucleotides are TGTGCCAGCGAACCCCGAAATTTT.

This clonotype was detected a few times. Since a much larger clone is just one base distant, this may be a read error. J is TRBJ1-6 and V is TRBV20-1; the D is unclear. This CDR3 is 13 amino acids long. Trimming cost V 8 bases and J 8 bases, with 16 bases left between them. The germline V gene has CDR1 DFQATT and CDR2 SNEGSKA (reference sequence). The CDR3, as DNA: TGCAGTACCAGACCGAAGTGGGATTCACCCCTCCACTTT. This translates into CSTRPKWDSPLHF.

About this clonotype itself: The junction and the germline gene differ at one end; a read error may be behind it. The rearrangement uses TRBV4-3 and TRBJ2-7; possible D gene TRBD2, 6 bases. Germline lookup yields CDR1 LGHNA and CDR2 YSLEER. This CDR3 is built from 17 residues. The CDR3 DNA reads TGCGCCAGTAGCCACGAACGGTCTAGCGATATCTCCTACGAGCAGTACTTC. Translation: CASSHERSSDISYEQYF.

The V gene is TRBV2, the J gene TRBJ2-7; D unclear. The germline V gene has CDR1 SNHLY and CDR2 FYNNEI. CDR3 length equals 12 residues. With 2 bases removed from V and 9 bases from J, the gap between germline ends came to 11 bases. CDR3 in amino acids: CASSETNFRQYF. The DNA of the CDR3 is TGTGCCAGCAGTGAAACGAATTTCAGGCAGTACTTC.

The V and J genes are TRBV7-8 and TRBJ2-1; D possibly uses TRBD1 or TRBD2 (5 bases each). The CDR3 sequence is 14 residues long. Germline V lookup: CDR1 SGHVS, CDR2 FQNEAQ. V lost 3 bases, J lost 10 bases, and 16 bases lay in between. The CDR3 reads CASSFLRGEGEQFF. DNA for the CDR3: TGTGCCAGCAGCTTCTTGAGGGGCGAAGGGGAGCAGTTCTTC.

The rearrangement uses TRBV10-3 and TRBJ1-1; D uncertain. Germline CDR1 is ENHRY and CDR2 is SYGVKD. V lost 1 base and J lost 6, with 9 bases in between. The CDR3 is 13 residues long. The CDR3 region is CAISELRFAEAFF. The CDR3 nucleotides are TGTGCCATCAGTGAGTTGAGGTTCGCTGAAGCTTTCTTT.

The chain has TRBV6-5 and TRBJ2-1, with D perhaps being TRBD1 or TRBD2 (5 bases each). Germline lookup yields CDR1 MNHEY and CDR2 SVGAGI. Trimming removed 5 bases from V and 1 base from J, with 12 bases in between. The CDR3 sequence is 15 residues long. CDR3 in amino acids: CASSISGASYNEQFF. DNA for the CDR3: TGTGCCAGCAGTATCTCCGGGGCATCCTACAATGAGCAGTTCTTC.

About this clonotype: A much larger clone lies a single base off, so this may be a read error. V and J are TRBV29-1 and TRBJ2-3; 9 nucleotides match TRBD2. Germline V gene sequence: CDR1 SQVTM, CDR2 ANQGSEA. This CDR3 is 15 amino acids long. CDR3 nucleotides: TGCAGCGTTGAGGCGGGAGGGCCGGGAACAGGTACGCAGTATTTT. Protein sequence: CSVEAGGPGTGTQYF.

The V and J genes are TRBV20-1 and TRBJ2-5; D not resolved. The CDR3 totals 15 residues. Germline V gene data show CDR1 as DFQATT and CDR2 as SNEGSKA (reference sequence). Deletions cut 2 bases from V and 1 base from J, with 14 bases between. The CDR3 DNA is TGCAGTGCTAGAACCCCAGAATTTTCCCAAGAGACCCAGTACTTC. This sequence encodes CSARTPEFSQETQYF.

As regards this clonotype: Just one base apart from a much larger clone, this may be a read error. The rearrangement uses TRBV29-1 and TRBJ2-7; 7 nucleotides agree with TRBD1. The germline V gene encodes CDR1 SQVTM and CDR2 ANQGSEA. The V segment lost 7 bases and the J segment 3 bases; nucleotides outside the gene matches: 12. The CDR3 totals 14 residues. The CDR3 loop reads CSGMTGQGGYEQYF. Here the CDR3 DNA reads TGCAGCGGTATGACAGGGCAAGGGGGCTACGAGCAGTACTTC.

Concerning this clonotype itself: The junction and the germline gene differ at one end; a read error may be behind it. This rearrangement joins TRBV11-3 to TRBJ1-2; no clear D gene. The CDR3 length is 13 residues. The germline CDR1 and CDR2 sequences are SGHNT and YENEEA. CDR3 DNA: TGTGCCGGCAGCTTGGGCGGGGACTATGGCTACACCTTC. Translation: CAGSLGGDYGYTF.

Worth noting for this clonotype: A clone one base away is much larger, so this may be a read error. The chain uses TRBV20-1 and TRBJ2-3, with TRBD2 identical over 7 bases. This CDR3 has 14 amino acids. V was pared by 3 bases and J by 1 base, with 4 bases of the junction left unmatched. In germline, CDR1 is DFQATT, CDR2 SNEGSKA (reference sequence). In DNA form, the CDR3 reads TGCAGTGCTAGGGGCGGGGGATGCACAGATACGCAGTATTTT. It specifies CSARGGGCTDTQYF.

This clonotype was found once. Likely a read error: the CDR3 ends without its conserved phenylalanine or tryptophan. The V call is TRBV11-3, the J call TRBJ1-1; D possibly corresponds to TRBD1 (5 bases). The germline CDR1 and CDR2 sequences are SGHNT and YENEEA. The CDR3 length is 13 residues. The V end was cut by 1 base, the J end by 8 bases, with 11 bases between. The CDR3 region has the DNA TGTGCCAGCAGCTTAGCGGTGGGGCGAGAAGCTTTCATT. It translates to CASSLAVGREAFI.

With respect to this clonotype: A read error may explain this, as a much larger clone is one base away. The chain uses TRBV12-3 or TRBV12-4 and TRBJ2-1; D gene uncertain. The CDR3 is 16 amino acids. The DNA of the CDR3 is TGTGTCAGCAGTTCTGGGTCGATCGCCTCCTACAATGAGCAGTTCTTC. This encodes CVSSSGSIASYNEQFF.

This clonotype has ten or more counts. This sequence joins TRBV10-3 and TRBJ2-5, with 9 bases matching TRBD1. Germline CDR1 reads ENHRY; CDR2 reads SYGVKD. Trimming at V came to 3 bases and at J to 4 bases, leaving 6 bases not matched to a gene. This CDR3 is 15 amino acids long. CDR3 sequence: CAISETTGGSETQYF. CDR3 nucleotide sequence: TGTGCCATCAGTGAAACGACAGGGGGTTCAGAGACCCAGTACTTC.

The chain links TRBV6-5 to TRBJ1-5; TRBD1 is a possible D gene (6 bases). CDR1 MNHEY and CDR2 SVGAGI come from the germline V gene. CDR3 size: 14 residues. Trimming left V 6 bases short and J 1 base short, with 10 bases between. CDR3 residues: CASRTGSSNQPQHF. The CDR3, as DNA: TGTGCCAGCAGAACAGGGAGCAGCAATCAGCCCCAGCATTTT.

A note on this clonotype: At one boundary the junction diverges from the germline segment, which might be a read error. The genes are TRBV4-1 and TRBJ2-7; unclear D gene. The CDR3 runs to 16 residues. Germline assignment: CDR1 MGHRA and CDR2 YSYEKL. The CDR3 DNA is TGCGCCAGTAGCCAAGATGAGCTGGGGTCTACCAACGAGCAGTACTTC. Translated: CASSQDELGSTNEQYF.